Listed below are T cell receptor beta chains from one sample, sequenced in a study of blood T cell repertoires in COVID-19. TCRdb's copy holds only in-frame clones and misses some; the assay was immunoSEQ multiplex PCR. The sample shows roughly 350,000 clones, about 90% of them seen only once. Source material: peripheral blood. Source of these receptors: a woman under 30 who had recovered from COVID-19. Each CDR3 is given with its conserved first and last residue. A D gene is named only where the DNA matches it firmly. The size of a clone is reported for some rows only, either as once, few or many, or as a class for expanded clones.

clone_size j_call v_call d_call cdr3_nt cdr3_aa
NA TRBJ2-1 TRBV6-5 TRBD2 TGTGCCAGCAGTCGGACTAGCGGGAGGTCGCGCGAGCAGTTCTTC CASSRTSGRSREQFF
NA TRBJ2-1 TRBV18 NA TGTGCCAGCTCGCAAAGGCGGGACTTCCCCTACAATGAGCAGTTCTTC CASSQRRDFPYNEQFF
NA TRBJ2-1 TRBV11-2 TRBD2 TGTGCCAGCAGACGAATAGCGGGACGCTACAATGAGCAGTTCTTC CASRRIAGRYNEQFF
NA TRBJ2-1 TRBV7-2 TRBD2 TGTGCCAGCAGCGGGGAGGGAGTAGCCGGCTTCCCCTACAATGAGCAGTTCTTC CASSGEGVAGFPYNEQFF
NA TRBJ2-3 TRBV7-6 TRBD2 TGTGCCAGCAGCTTAGGCTTCGGGAGGCCCGACACAGATACGCAGTATTTT CASSLGFGRPDTDTQYF
NA TRBJ1-2 TRBV5-6 NA TGTGCCAGCAGCTTGGCCGCAGGGTTTAATGGCTACACCTTC CASSLAAGFNGYTF
NA TRBJ1-1 TRBV11-2 TRBD1 TGTGCCAGCAGCTACAGGGGAAGTGGGGCTGAAGCTTTCTTT CASSYRGSGAEAFF
NA TRBJ2-1 TRBV19 NA TGTGCCAGTAGTATTATTGCGGGTGGAGCTGATGAGCAGTTCTTC CASSIIAGGADEQFF
NA TRBJ2-5 TRBV3-1/TRBV3-2 NA TGTGCCAGCAGCCAAGATGTTGGGGCTCGGGAGACCCAGTACTTC CASSQDVGARETQYF
NA TRBJ2-5 TRBV7-9 NA TGTGCCAGCAGTATGGCGAAAAGGGGTTTTGGGACCCAGTACTTC CASSMAKRGFGTQYF
NA TRBJ2-2 TRBV10-3 TRBD2 TGTGCCATCAGTGAACAAAGAGCGGGAACCGCCCATCGTAACACCGGGGAGCTGTTTTTT CAISEQRAGTAHRNTGELFF
NA TRBJ2-3 TRBV30 TRBD2 TGTGCCTGGAGTGTTAGGTTCGCGCGGGAGGGCCATGAAGATACGCAGTATTTT CAWSVRFAREGHEDTQYF
NA TRBJ1-6 TRBV6-5 NA TGTGCCAGCAGTTACTCGGCCTTCCCGGGTTCACCCCTCCACTTT CASSYSAFPGSPLHF
NA TRBJ2-5 TRBV30 NA TGTGCCTGGAGCTCGCAAGAGACCCAGTACTTC CAWSSQETQYF
NA TRBJ2-2 TRBV9 TRBD2 TGTGCCAGCAGCGTCGGGGGGACTAGCGGGAGAGTGACCGGAGGGGAGCTGTTTTTT CASSVGGTSGRVTGGELFF
NA TRBJ2-3 TRBV12-5 TRBD2 TGTGCTAGTGGTTTAAGACTAGCGGGAGGAAGAGATACGCAGTATTTT CASGLRLAGGRDTQYF
NA TRBJ2-1 TRBV29-1 TRBD2 TGCAGCGTGGGACTAGCGGGACGGTCCTACAATGAGCAGTTCTTC CSVGLAGRSYNEQFF
NA TRBJ1-2 TRBV12-5 NA TGTGCTAGTGAGAGGAGGGGAAGTTATGGCTACACCTTC CASERRGSYGYTF
once TRBJ2-1 TRBV10-3 NA TGTGCCATCAGGGCGGCAGCCTCCTACAATGAGCAGTTCTTC CAIRAAASYNEQFF
NA TRBJ2-3 TRBV18 NA TGTGCCAGCTCACCAGTAACAGATACGCAGTATTTT CASSPVTDTQYF
NA TRBJ2-1 TRBV19 TRBD2 TGTGCCAGTAGTAAATCAAGCGGGAGCTCCTACAATGAGCAGTTCTTC CASSKSSGSSYNEQFF
NA TRBJ1-4 TRBV5-6 TRBD1 TGTGCCAGCAGCTTGTCGCAGGGGGCATTAGCAACTAATGAAAAACTGTTTTTT CASSLSQGALATNEKLFF
NA TRBJ1-4 TRBV11-2 NA TGTGCCAGCAGCTTAGCAGGGGTTAATGAAAAACTGTTTTTT CASSLAGVNEKLFF
NA TRBJ2-5 TRBV7-8 TRBD2 TGTGCCAGCAGCCAGACTAGCGGCCAAGAGACCCAGTACTTC CASSQTSGQETQYF
NA TRBJ2-2 TRBV5-1 TRBD1 TGCGCCAGCAGCTTGGCCCGGGGACAGGGGGCGACTAACACCGGGGAGCTGTTTTTT CASSLARGQGATNTGELFF
NA TRBJ2-5 TRBV25-1 NA TGTGCCAGTGGCGGGCGCGAGGGCCCTAACTACCTCCAAGAGACCCAGTACTTC CASGGREGPNYLQETQYF
NA TRBJ1-6 TRBV5-6 NA TGTGCCAGCAGCTTGGTCCAGATCAATTCACCCCTCCACTTT CASSLVQINSPLHF
NA TRBJ1-3 TRBV9 NA TGTGCCAGCAGCGTATCGTCCGCCGGAGGCTCTGGAAACACCATATATTTT CASSVSSAGGSGNTIYF
NA TRBJ2-3 TRBV7-2 TRBD2 TGTGCCAGCAGTCTTAGGTGGCTAGCGGCTACAGATACGCAGTATTTT CASSLRWLAATDTQYF